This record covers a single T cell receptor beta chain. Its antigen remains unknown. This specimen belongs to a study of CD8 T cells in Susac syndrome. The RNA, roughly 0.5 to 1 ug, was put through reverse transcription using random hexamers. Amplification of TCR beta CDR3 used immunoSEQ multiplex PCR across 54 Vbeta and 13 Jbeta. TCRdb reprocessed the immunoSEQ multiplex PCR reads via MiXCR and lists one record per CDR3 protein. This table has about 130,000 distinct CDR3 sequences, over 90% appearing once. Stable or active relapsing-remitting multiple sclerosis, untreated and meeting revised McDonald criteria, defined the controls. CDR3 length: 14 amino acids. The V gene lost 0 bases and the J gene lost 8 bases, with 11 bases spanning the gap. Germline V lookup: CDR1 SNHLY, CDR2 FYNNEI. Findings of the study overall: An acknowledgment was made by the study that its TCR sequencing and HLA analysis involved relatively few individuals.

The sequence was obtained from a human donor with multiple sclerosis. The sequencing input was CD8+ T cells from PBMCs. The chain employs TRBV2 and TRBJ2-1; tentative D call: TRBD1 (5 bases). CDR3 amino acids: CASSEALRGYEQFF. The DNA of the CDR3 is TGTGCCAGCAGTGAAGCGTTAAGGGGATATGAGCAGTTCTTC.